This record covers a single TCR beta chain. The antigen is undetermined. This sample was taken from a study of CD8+ T cells in alopecia areata. Study-wide results and caveats: TCR sharing was clearer in mice than between patients, perhaps partly owing to patient HLA diversity. Researchers report lesional scalp, most notably alopecia totalis/universalis, outstripped normal scalp in clonality.

Alopecia areata patients gave lesional scalp punch biopsies and peripheral blood samples. CD4+ and CD8+ T cells were sorted from PBMCs. V lost 8 bases to trimming and J lost 5 bases, with 10 bases between them. Per the germline V gene, CDR1 is MNHEY and CDR2 is SMNVEV (reference sequence). The CDR3 runs to 11 residues. Extracted RNA was reverse transcribed into cDNA, the sequencing template. Using immunoSEQ multiplex PCR, the repertoire was profiled, and TCRdb retains in-frame clones only, with some absent. The data hold about 110,000 clones, with about 60% observed a single time. This sequence joins TRBV27 and TRBJ2-7, with D possibly being TRBD1 (6 bases). Sequencing used NKG2D-low CD8+ T cells sorted from blood. This TCR came from a human donor with alopecia areata. As DNA, the CDR3 is TGTGCCAGCCTACAGGGACACGAGCAGTACTTC. As protein: CASLQGHEQYF.